A single sample gave rise to the 3 T cell receptor beta chains below, sequenced in a study of blood T cell repertoires in COVID-19. This table comes from immunoSEQ multiplex PCR, and its TCRdb copy is limited to in-frame clones, with some not included. The sample lists approximately 300,000 clones; roughly 90% were seen once. Source material: peripheral blood. The receptors stem from a middle-aged woman with COVID-19, enrolled during active disease.

The count of this clone is one. The chain carries TRBV29-1 and TRBJ2-1, with 7 nucleotides matching TRBD1. Trimming cost V 5 bases and J 9 bases; bases outside gene matches: 16. Germline V gene data show CDR1 as SQVTM and CDR2 as ANQGSEA. The CDR3 sequence is 15 residues long. The CDR3: CSVRSGTVGRGEQFF. The CDR3 DNA sequence: TGCAGCGTTCGCTCCGGGACAGTGGGCCGAGGTGAGCAGTTCTTC.

CDR3 region: CAASEGAEPYEQYF. The DNA of the CDR3 is TGTGCCGCATCTGAAGGAGCTGAGCCCTACGAGCAGTACTTC. The J gene is TRBJ2-7, the V gene TRBV10-3, with no clear D. The CDR3 runs 14 residues. The V and J ends lost 11 bases and 2 bases respectively, with 19 bases between them. Germline CDR1 reads ENHRY; CDR2 reads SYGVKD.

The table lists this clone with a count of one. The rearrangement joins TRBV9 to TRBJ2-1; 7 bases are shared with TRBD1. The CDR3 runs to 16 residues. Per germline, CDR1 SGDLS and CDR2 YYNGEE. J was trimmed by 8 bases and V by 0 bases; bases with no gene match: 11. In DNA form, the CDR3 reads TGTGCCAGCAGCGTAGCCACCCTCGGACAGGCCCATGAGCAGTTCTTC. Its protein is CASSVATLGQAHEQFF.